This TCR beta chain was recovered during a study of T cell responses to AZD1222 COVID-19 vaccine. Study conclusions and caveats: An increase in Spike-specific TCR breadth and depth was observed after two AZD1222 doses. The CD4 TCRs associated with vaccination extended across spike and predominated at 160-218 and 743-854. White British donors predominated, females outnumbered males, and clonal diversity was possibly underestimated. Just a handful of AZD1222 recipients tested seropositive at baseline.

The data were produced by immunoSEQ multiplex PCR, yet TCRdb's version contains in-frame clones alone and is incomplete. The sample includes under 250,000 clones, about 93% of them seen just once. As for this clone: Its target is unknown.

The V gene end was trimmed by 3 bases and the J gene end by 6 bases; junction bases not matched to a gene: 9. The CDR3 sequence is 15 residues long. Germline CDR1 reads SNHLY; CDR2 reads FYNNEI. V gene TRBV2 combines with J gene TRBJ2-7; 9 bases line up with TRBD2. The sequences come from peripheral blood, collected on day 0 of MenACWY control vaccination. This clonotype was sampled from an adult in good health. The CDR3 DNA reads TGTGCCAGCAGTGACCGGGAGACTAGCGGATTCGAGCAGTACTTC. It yields the protein CASSDRETSGFEQYF.